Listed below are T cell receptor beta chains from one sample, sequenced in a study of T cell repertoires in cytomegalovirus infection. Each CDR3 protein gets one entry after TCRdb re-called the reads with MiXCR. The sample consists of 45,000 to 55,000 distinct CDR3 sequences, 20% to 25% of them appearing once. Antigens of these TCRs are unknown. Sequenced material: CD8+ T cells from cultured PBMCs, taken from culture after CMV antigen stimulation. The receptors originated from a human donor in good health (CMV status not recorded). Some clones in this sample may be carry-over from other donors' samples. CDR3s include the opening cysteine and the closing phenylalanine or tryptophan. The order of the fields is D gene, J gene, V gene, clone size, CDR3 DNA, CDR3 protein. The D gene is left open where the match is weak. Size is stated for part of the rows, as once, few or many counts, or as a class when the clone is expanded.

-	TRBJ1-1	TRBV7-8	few	TGTGCCAGCAGCTTAGGGTCCCTTGACACTGAAGCTTTCTTT	CASSLGSLDTEAFF
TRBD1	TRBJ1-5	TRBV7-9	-	TGTGCCAGCAGTCGGACAGGGGTTGGCAATCAGCCCCAGCATTTT	CASSRTGVGNQPQHF
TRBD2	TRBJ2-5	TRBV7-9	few	TGTGCCAGCAGCTCGACTAGCGGGGGGGCCTGGGAGACCCAGTACTTC	CASSSTSGGAWETQYF
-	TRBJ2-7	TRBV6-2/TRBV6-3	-	TGTGCCAGCATTTTCTTAGCTCCTTCCTACGAGCAGTACTTC	CASIFLAPSYEQYF
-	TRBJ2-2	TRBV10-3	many	TGTGCCATCAGGGACGGGAGAAGCACCGGGGAGCTGTTTTTT	CAIRDGRSTGELFF
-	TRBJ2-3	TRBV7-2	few	TGTGCCAGCGGGGAATGGAGGACATCCGCTATAGATACGCAGTATTTT	CASGEWRTSAIDTQYF
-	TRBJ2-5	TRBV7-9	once	TGTGCCAGCAGCTTAGGGGATAGCGGCTTCGAGACCCAGTACTTC	CASSLGDSGFETQYF
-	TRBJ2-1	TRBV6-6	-	TGTGCCAGCAGGCTCAATCTGGGGCTACTTACCTACAATGAGCAGTTCTTC	CASRLNLGLLTYNEQFF
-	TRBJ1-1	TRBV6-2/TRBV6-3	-	TGTGCCAGCAGTTACTCGAAGGTAGAAGCTTTCTTT	CASSYSKVEAFF
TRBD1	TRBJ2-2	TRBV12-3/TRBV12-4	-	TGTGCCAGTAGCGGGGACAGGGGATTGAGAACCGGGGAGCTGTTTTTT	CASSGDRGLRTGELFF
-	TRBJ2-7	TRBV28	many	TGTGCCAGCAGTCAACCTTCAGAGGGTCCTGACTACGAGCAGTACTTC	CASSQPSEGPDYEQYF
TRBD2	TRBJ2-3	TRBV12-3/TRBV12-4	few	TGTGCCAGCAGTTGGTCCCCGGGAGGGCAGTATTTT	CASSWSPGGQYF
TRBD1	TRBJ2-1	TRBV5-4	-	TGTGCCAGCAGCGGACCAGACAGGGGGCGGGATGAGCAGTTCTTC	CASSGPDRGRDEQFF
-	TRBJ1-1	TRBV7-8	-	TGTGCCAGCAGCTTTGTGAGGGGAACGAACACTGAAGCTTTCTTT	CASSFVRGTNTEAFF
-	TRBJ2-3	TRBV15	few	TGTGCCACCAGCGATCGGACAGCTAGCACAGATACGCAGTATTTT	CATSDRTASTDTQYF
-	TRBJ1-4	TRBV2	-	TGTGCCAGCAGTGAGGTGACTAGCGGGGGGACCCCTGAAAAACTGTTTTTT	CASSEVTSGGTPEKLFF
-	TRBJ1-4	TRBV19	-	TGTGCCAGTAGTAACGACGAAAAACTGTTTTTT	CASSNDEKLFF
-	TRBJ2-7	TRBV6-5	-	TGTGCCAGCAGTTACCTGCAGGCGTCCTACGAGCAGTACTTC	CASSYLQASYEQYF
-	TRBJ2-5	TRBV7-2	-	TGTGCCAGCAGCCCCCTATGGGGCCAACGGAACCAAGAGACCCAGTACTTC	CASSPLWGQRNQETQYF
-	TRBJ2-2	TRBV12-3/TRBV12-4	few	TGTGCCAGCAGTCCTTACACCGGGGAGCTGTTTTTT	CASSPYTGELFF
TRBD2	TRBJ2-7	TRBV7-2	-	TGTGCCAGCAGCTTCCCACTAGCGGGGGGAAGTCCGCCCTACGAGCAGTACTTC	CASSFPLAGGSPPYEQYF
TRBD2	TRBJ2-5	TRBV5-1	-	TGCGCCAGCAGCGGAGGCAGCGGGAGGGAGACCCAGTACTTC	CASSGGSGRETQYF
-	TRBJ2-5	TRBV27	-	TGTGCCAGCAGTTGGGGGGCCCAAGAGACCCAGTACTTC	CASSWGAQETQYF
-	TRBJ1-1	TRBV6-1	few	TGTGCCAGCAGTGAGTACCGGGAAGGAGACACTGAAGCTTTCTTT	CASSEYREGDTEAFF
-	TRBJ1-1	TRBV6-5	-	TGTGCCAGCAGTTACTCGGGAGGGGGCACTGAAGCTTTCTTT	CASSYSGGGTEAFF
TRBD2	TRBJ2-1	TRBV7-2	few	TGTGCCAGCAGCCCCGGCAGCGGGGGTCGATACAATGAGCAGTTCTTC	CASSPGSGGRYNEQFF
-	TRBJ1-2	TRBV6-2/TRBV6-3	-	TGTGCCAGCAGTTACTTGGGGGACGGTGGCTACACCTTC	CASSYLGDGGYTF